The source of this T cell receptor beta chain is a study of vaccination and CD4 T cells after COVID-19. Study-level information: The peptides that stimulated the cells were overlapping spike peptides from SARS-CoV-2, HCoV-NL63, HCoV-OC43 and HCoV-229E. No peptide, an HIV-1 Nef pool, or a CEFX pool was what each control culture received.

On this clonotype: Its target is not known.

Sample treatment: approximately nine-day PBMC culture with coronavirus spike peptide pools or control peptides (ViraFEST assay). The study sequenced cultured CD4+ T cell DNA using the Oncomine TCR Beta short-read assay. Using its own MiXCR run on the PCR reads, TCRdb lists one record per CDR3 protein. This sample has 15,000 to 20,000 distinct CDR3 sequences, with approximately 50% found just once. This receptor was identified in a human donor who had recovered from COVID-19. The sequenced sample was CD4+ T cells from blood, cultured in vitro.

This chain's CDR3 is CASSLGVEQYF. The CDR3 nucleotides are TGTGCCAGCAGTTTGGGGGTTGAGCAGTACTTC. The chain couples TRBV12-3 or TRBV12-4 to TRBJ2-7, with D perhaps being TRBD1 or TRBD2 (5 bases each). V was pared by 3 bases and J by 7 bases, with 7 bases between. The CDR3 loop spans 11 amino acids.